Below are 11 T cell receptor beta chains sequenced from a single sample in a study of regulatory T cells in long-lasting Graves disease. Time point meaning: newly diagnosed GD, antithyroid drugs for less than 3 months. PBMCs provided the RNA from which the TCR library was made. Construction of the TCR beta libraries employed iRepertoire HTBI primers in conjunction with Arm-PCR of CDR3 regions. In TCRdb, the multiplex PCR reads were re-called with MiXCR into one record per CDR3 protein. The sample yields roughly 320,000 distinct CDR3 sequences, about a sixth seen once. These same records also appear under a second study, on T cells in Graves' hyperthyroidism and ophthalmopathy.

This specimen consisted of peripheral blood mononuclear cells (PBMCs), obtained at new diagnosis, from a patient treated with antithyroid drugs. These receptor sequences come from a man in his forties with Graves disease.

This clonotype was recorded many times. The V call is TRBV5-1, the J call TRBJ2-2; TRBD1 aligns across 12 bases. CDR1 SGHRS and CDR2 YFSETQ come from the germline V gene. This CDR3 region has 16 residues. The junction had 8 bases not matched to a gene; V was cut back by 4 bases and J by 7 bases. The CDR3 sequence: CASSGGQGAQSGELFF. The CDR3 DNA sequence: TGCGCCAGCAGCGGGGGACAGGGGGCGCAGAGCGGGGAGCTGTTTTTT.

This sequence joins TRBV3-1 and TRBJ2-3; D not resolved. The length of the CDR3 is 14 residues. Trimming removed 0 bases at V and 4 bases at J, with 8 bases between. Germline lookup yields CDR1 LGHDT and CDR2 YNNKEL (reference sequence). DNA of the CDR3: TGTGCCAGCAGCCAAGATTGGCTTTCAGATACGCAGTATTTT. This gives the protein CASSQDWLSDTQYF.

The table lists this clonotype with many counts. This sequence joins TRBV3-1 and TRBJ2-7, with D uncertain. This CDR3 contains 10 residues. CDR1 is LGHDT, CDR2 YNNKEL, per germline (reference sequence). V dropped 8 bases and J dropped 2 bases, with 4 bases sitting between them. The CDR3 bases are TGTGCCAGCGGTGCCTACGAGCAGTACTTC. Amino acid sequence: CASGAYEQYF.

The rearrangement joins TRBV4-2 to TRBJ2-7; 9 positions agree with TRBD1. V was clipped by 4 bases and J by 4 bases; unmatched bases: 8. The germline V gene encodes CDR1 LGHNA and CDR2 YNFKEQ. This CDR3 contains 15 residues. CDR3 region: CASSLGGTGLYEQYF. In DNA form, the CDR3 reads TGTGCCAGCAGCCTAGGCGGGACAGGGCTTTACGAGCAGTACTTC.

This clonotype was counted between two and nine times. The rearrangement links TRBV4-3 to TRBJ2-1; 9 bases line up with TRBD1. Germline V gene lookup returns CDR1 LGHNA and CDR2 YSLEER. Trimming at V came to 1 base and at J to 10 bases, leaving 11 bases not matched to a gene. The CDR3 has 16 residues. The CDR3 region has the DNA TGCGCCAGCAGCCAAGCGGACAGGGGCGGTTCAGGGGAGCAGTTCTTC. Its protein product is CASSQADRGGSGEQFF.

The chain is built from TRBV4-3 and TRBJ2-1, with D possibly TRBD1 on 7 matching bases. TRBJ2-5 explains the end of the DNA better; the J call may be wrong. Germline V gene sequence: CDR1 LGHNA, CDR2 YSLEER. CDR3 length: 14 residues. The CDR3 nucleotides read TGCGCCAGCAGCCAGGCGACAGGGAGGGAGACCCAGTACTTC. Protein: CASSQATGRETQYF.

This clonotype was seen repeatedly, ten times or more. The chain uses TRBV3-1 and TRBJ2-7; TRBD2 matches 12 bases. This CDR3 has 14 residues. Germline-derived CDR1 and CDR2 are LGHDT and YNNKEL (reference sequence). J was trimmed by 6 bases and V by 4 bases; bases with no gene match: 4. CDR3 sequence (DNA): TGTGCCAGCAGCCTAGGACTAGCGGGGAGCGAGCAGTACTTC. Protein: CASSLGLAGSEQYF.

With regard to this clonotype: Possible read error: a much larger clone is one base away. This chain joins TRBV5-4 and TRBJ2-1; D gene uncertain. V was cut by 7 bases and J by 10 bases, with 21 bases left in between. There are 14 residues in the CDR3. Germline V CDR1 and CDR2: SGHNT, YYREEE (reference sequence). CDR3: CASSRRFGPYEQFF. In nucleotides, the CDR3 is TGTGCCAGCTCCCGGCGGTTCGGGCCCTACGAGCAGTTCTTC.

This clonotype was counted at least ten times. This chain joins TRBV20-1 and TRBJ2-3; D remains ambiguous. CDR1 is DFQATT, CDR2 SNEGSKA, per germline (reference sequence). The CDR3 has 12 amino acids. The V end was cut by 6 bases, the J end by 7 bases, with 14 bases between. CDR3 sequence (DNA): TGCAGTGCCGTTATGACACCAAATACGCAGTATTTT. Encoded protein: CSAVMTPNTQYF.

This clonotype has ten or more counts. CDR3 DNA: TGCAGTGCTAGAGATCCGCAGCGGGGGCCCCCGTGGGAGCAGTTCTTC. It yields the protein CSARDPQRGPPWEQFF. The gene calls are TRBV20-1 and TRBJ2-1; 8 nucleotides match TRBD2. The ends lost 0 bases at V and 10 bases at J; junction bases unmatched: 14. Germline V CDR1 and CDR2: DFQATT, SNEGSKA (reference sequence). This CDR3 is built from 16 residues.

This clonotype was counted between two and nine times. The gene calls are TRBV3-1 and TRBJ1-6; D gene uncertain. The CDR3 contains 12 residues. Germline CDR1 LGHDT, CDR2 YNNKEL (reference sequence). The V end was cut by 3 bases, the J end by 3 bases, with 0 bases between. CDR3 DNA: TGTGCCAGCAGCCACTATAATTCACCCCTCCACTTT. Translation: CASSHYNSPLHF. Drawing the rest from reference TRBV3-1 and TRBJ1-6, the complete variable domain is DTAVSQTPKYLVTQMGNDKSIKCEQNLGHDTMYWYKQDSKKFLKIMFSYNNKELIINETVPNRFSPKSPDKAHLNLHINSLELGDSAVYFCASSHYNSPLHFGNGTRLTVT.